These T cell receptor beta chains were read from a single sample in a study of shared clonotypes between healthy human individuals. Clones were read by immunoSEQ multiplex PCR, and TCRdb kept only the in-frame ones, dropping some. Of around 1.5 million clones in the sample, around 98% were seen once. Sequenced: naive CD4+ T cells sorted from blood. The receptors shown here come from a man between 25 and 39 years old in good health. CDR3s include the opening cysteine and the closing phenylalanine or tryptophan. A D gene is named only where the DNA matches it firmly. Not all rows give a size; the values are once, few, many and, for expanded clones, a class.

V	D	size	J	CDR3	DNA
TRBV5-1	TRBD2	NA	TRBJ2-1	CASSLASGRGEQFF	TGCGCCAGCAGCTTGGCTAGCGGTAGGGGTGAGCAGTTCTTC
TRBV9	NA	once	TRBJ1-1	CASSVRSTAVGNTEAFF	TGTGCCAGCAGCGTACGAAGTACGGCGGTGGGGAACACTGAAGCTTTCTTT
TRBV28	NA	NA	TRBJ2-2	CASSPALRGTGELFF	TGTGCCAGCAGTCCGGCCCTAAGGGGCACCGGGGAGCTGTTTTTT
TRBV19	NA	NA	TRBJ1-2	CASSISTDYGYTF	TGTGCCAGTAGTATCTCGACGGATTATGGCTACACCTTC
TRBV5-5	NA	NA	TRBJ1-1	CASSLSPIGTEAFF	TGTGCCAGCAGCTTATCCCCGATCGGGACTGAAGCTTTCTTT
TRBV6-5	NA	NA	TRBJ2-7	CASRQGMIGEQYF	TGTGCCAGCAGGCAGGGAATGATAGGCGAGCAGTACTTC
TRBV9	TRBD2	NA	TRBJ2-1	CASSPRLAGAYNEQFF	TGTGCCAGCAGCCCCCGACTAGCGGGGGCCTACAATGAGCAGTTCTTC
TRBV30	NA	NA	TRBJ1-3	CAWSPIGNTIYF	TGTGCCTGGAGCCCGATAGGAAACACCATATATTTT
TRBV5-1	NA	NA	TRBJ2-7	CASSLLPLYEQYF	TGCGCCAGCAGCCTACTACCCCTCTACGAGCAGTACTTC
TRBV11-2	NA	once	TRBJ2-7	CASSSLRDSSYEQYF	TGTGCCAGCAGCTCGCTCCGGGACTCCTCCTACGAGCAGTACTTC
TRBV5-1	NA	NA	TRBJ2-1	CASSLASAYYNEQFF	TGCGCCAGCAGCTTGGCAAGCGCTTACTACAATGAGCAGTTCTTC
TRBV10-3	TRBD1	NA	TRBJ2-3	CAIQGQLEPTDTQYF	TGTGCCATCCAGGGACAGCTAGAACCCACAGATACGCAGTATTTT
TRBV27	TRBD2	NA	TRBJ2-1	CASSSGLVLAYNEQFF	TGTGCCAGCAGTTCGGGACTAGTACTCGCCTACAATGAGCAGTTCTTC
TRBV7-2	NA	NA	TRBJ1-1	CASSLVVNSNTEAFF	TGTGCCAGCAGCTTAGTAGTCAACTCGAACACTGAAGCTTTCTTT
TRBV11-2	NA	NA	TRBJ2-6	CASSGGVSMGANVLTF	TGTGCCAGCAGCGGAGGGGTTTCCATGGGGGCCAACGTCCTGACTTTC
TRBV11-2	NA	NA	TRBJ2-7	CASSFRPRYEQYF	TGTGCCAGCAGCTTCCGACCCCGCTACGAGCAGTACTTC
TRBV19	NA	NA	TRBJ1-1	CASSIQGHLNTEAFF	TGTGCCAGTAGTATTCAAGGTCATCTGAACACTGAAGCTTTCTTT
TRBV30	NA	NA	TRBJ2-7	CARGSGFSYEQYF	TGTGCCAGAGGGTCCGGGTTTTCCTACGAGCAGTACTTC
TRBV7-9	NA	NA	TRBJ1-1	CASSLSSSLNTEAFF	TGTGCCAGCAGCCTATCATCATCGCTGAACACTGAAGCTTTCTTT
TRBV10-3	NA	NA	TRBJ1-2	CAISGFRDGYTF	TGTGCCATATCCGGGTTTCGGGATGGCTACACCTTC
TRBV29-1	NA	NA	TRBJ2-5	CSVGHVPGETQYF	TGCAGCGTTGGACACGTGCCAGGGGAGACCCAGTACTTC
TRBV7-6	NA	NA	TRBJ2-7	CASSIIGAAGYSYEQYF	TGTGCCAGCAGCATTATTGGGGCCGCAGGGTACTCCTACGAGCAGTACTTC
TRBV10-3	NA	NA	TRBJ1-2	CAISESVGNYGYTF	TGTGCCATCAGTGAGTCGGTGGGAAACTATGGCTACACCTTC
TRBV7-8	NA	NA	TRBJ2-7	CASSFGRIGEQYF	TGTGCCAGCAGCTTCGGTCGGATTGGGGAGCAGTACTTC
TRBV28	TRBD1	NA	TRBJ2-7	CASRQDRTYEQYF	TGTGCCAGCAGACAGGACAGGACCTACGAGCAGTACTTC
TRBV6-1	NA	once	TRBJ1-2	CASTPSRGYGYTF	TGTGCCAGCACCCCCTCGAGGGGCTATGGCTACACCTTC
TRBV27	NA	NA	TRBJ1-1	CASSLYGDRSNTEAFF	TGTGCCAGCAGTTTATATGGAGACCGCTCGAACACTGAAGCTTTCTTT
TRBV2	NA	NA	TRBJ2-7	CASSPRQGGEQYF	TGTGCCAGCAGCCCGAGGCAGGGGGGGGAGCAGTACTTC
TRBV5-1	NA	NA	TRBJ2-3	CASSLNRAQSTDTQYF	TGCGCCAGCAGCTTGAACAGGGCACAATCCACAGATACGCAGTATTTT
TRBV28	NA	NA	TRBJ1-4	CASSISGTFSEKLFF	TGTGCCAGCAGTATCTCCGGCACATTTTCAGAAAAACTGTTTTTT
TRBV28	TRBD1	NA	TRBJ1-5	CASSDRGDRDSNQPQHF	TGTGCCAGCAGTGATCGGGGCGACAGGGATAGCAATCAGCCCCAGCATTTT